These 23 T cell receptor beta chains were sequenced from one sample in a study of blood T cells in healthy people across ages. Then a second PCR, running about 6 to 12 cycles, was carried out with a sample-barcoded 5' primer and a J-beta primer mix. MiXCR, applied by TCRdb to the 5' RACE reads, yields one record per CDR3 protein. This sample has over 1,300,000 distinct CDR3 sequences, with 45% to 70% found just once. The sample consisted of blood. The receptors come from a man aged 18 to 29 in good health.

CDR3 amino acids: CSARDLWESGANVLTF. CDR3 bases: TGCAGTGCTAGAGATCTGTGGGAGAGTGGGGCCAACGTCCTGACTTTC. V and J are TRBV20-1 and TRBJ2-6; a possible D gene is TRBD2 (5 bases). Germline V gene data show CDR1 as DFQATT and CDR2 as SNEGSKA (reference sequence). Trimming cost V 0 bases and J 3 bases, with 12 bases left between them. The CDR3 spans 16 residues.

The V call is TRBV6-5, the J call TRBJ2-2, with D unclear. Trimming shortened V by 5 bases and J by 3 bases, and 13 bases separated the two germline ends. Germline-derived CDR1 and CDR2 are MNHEY and SVGAGI. This CDR3 is built from 15 residues. The CDR3 reads CASSTFGWDTGELFF. CDR3 nucleotide sequence: TGTGCCAGCAGTACATTTGGGTGGGACACCGGGGAGCTGTTTTTT.

This clonotype appeared a few times. The V and J genes are TRBV7-2 and TRBJ2-5; 9 positions match TRBD1. The closer fit of TRBJ2-7 to the DNA end suggests the J call may be wrong. The CDR3 consists of 16 residues. Germline CDR1 is SGHTA and CDR2 is FQGNSA. The CDR3 coding sequence is TGTGCCAGCAGCTTTGCCGGGACAGGGAGGTTCCACGAGCAGTACTTC. Translation gives CASSFAGTGRFHEQYF.

This chain connects TRBV3-1 to TRBJ2-3; 7 bases are a match to TRBD1. Germline V CDR1 and CDR2: LGHDT, YNNKEL (reference sequence). This CDR3 spans 15 amino acids. Trimming cost V 4 bases and J 2 bases; bases outside gene matches: 6. The CDR3 sequence: CASSRRGTDTDTQYF. The DNA of the CDR3 is TGTGCCAGCAGCCGACGTGGGACAGACACAGATACGCAGTATTTT.

A few counts support this clonotype. The genes are TRBV27 and TRBJ2-7, with 10 bases fitting TRBD2. The germline V gene has CDR1 MNHEY and CDR2 SMNVEV (reference sequence). CDR3 length: 17 residues. Trimming cost V 5 bases and J 3 bases; bases outside gene matches: 13. For the CDR3, the DNA is TGTGCCAGCAGTCTAACCGTGCCGGCTAGCGGGAGCTACGAGCAGTACTTC. Translating gives CASSLTVPASGSYEQYF.

The rearrangement joins TRBV13 to TRBJ2-7; a possible D gene is TRBD2 (5 bases). In germline, CDR1 is PRHDT, CDR2 FYEKMQ (reference sequence). The CDR3 has 15 amino acids. Trimming shortened V by 6 bases and J by 0 bases, and 15 bases separated the two germline ends. As DNA, the CDR3 is TGTGCCAGCAGAGGGAGCGCGGATAGCTCCTACGAGCAGTACTTC. Translation: CASRGSADSSYEQYF. The variable domain in full, with the rest retrieved from reference TRBV13 and TRBJ2-7, is AAGVIQSPRHLIKEKRETATLKCYPIPRHDTVYWYQQGPGQDPQFLISFYEKMQSDKGSIPDRFSAQQFSDYHSELNMSSLELGDSALYFCASRGSADSSYEQYFGPGTRLTVT.

The chain uses TRBV20-1 and TRBJ2-7; D possibly corresponds to TRBD2 (6 bases). The better agreement between TRBJ2-5 and the DNA end casts doubt on the J call. From germline, CDR1 is DFQATT and CDR2 SNEGSKA (reference sequence). CDR3 length: 11 residues. CDR3 protein: CSTKRGETQYF. Here the CDR3 DNA reads TGCAGTACGAAACGGGGGGAGACCCAGTACTTC.

This chain uses TRBV29-1 with TRBJ1-1; D is unresolved. The CDR3 covers 14 residues. V was shortened by 2 bases and J by 5 bases, with 15 bases between the two germline ends. Germline V gene sequence: CDR1 SQVTM, CDR2 ANQGSEA. CDR3 loop: CSVESRLSGTEAFF. The CDR3 bases are TGCAGCGTTGAATCTCGGCTAAGTGGAACTGAAGCTTTCTTT. Full variable domain (missing parts from reference TRBV29-1 and TRBJ1-1): SAVISQKPSRDICQRGTSLTIQCQVDSQVTMMFWYRQQPGQSLTLIATANQGSEATYESGFVIDKFPISRPNLTFSTLTVSNMSPEDSSIYLCSVESRLSGTEAFFGQGTRLTVV.

This clonotype has more than one count but fewer than ten. V usage is TRBV2 and J usage is TRBJ1-1, with D unclear. This CDR3 has 14 residues. Germline CDR1 reads SNHLY; CDR2 reads FYNNEI. Trimming took off 9 bases at V and 1 base at J, with 15 bases between the two ends. The DNA of the CDR3 is TGTGCCAGAGGATCTAGAGGACCGAACACTGAAGCTTTCTTT. Encoded protein: CARGSRGPNTEAFF.

J is TRBJ2-3 and V is TRBV9, with 8 bases lining up with TRBD2. The CDR3 is 17 residues long. CDR1 and CDR2 from the germline V gene are SGDLS and YYNGEE. The trim removed 7 bases at V and 2 bases at J, leaving 15 bases unmatched. In DNA, the CDR3 is TGTGCCAGCGGGGAGGACGGGGGGGCAAGCGACACAGATACGCAGTATTTT. This gives the protein CASGEDGGASDTDTQYF.

The chain carries TRBV4-1 and TRBJ2-3, with TRBD2 identical over 11 bases. CDR1 and CDR2 (germline): MGHRA, YSYEKL. V was clipped by 4 bases and J by 5 bases; unmatched bases: 8. The CDR3 length is 16 residues. DNA of the CDR3: TGCGCCAGCAGCCCCCTCATAGCGGGGGGGAGAGATACGCAGTATTTT. Its translation: CASSPLIAGGRDTQYF.

This chain joins TRBV6-2 or TRBV6-3 and TRBJ2-3; D remains unclear. Germline V gene lookup returns CDR1 MNHEY and CDR2 SVGEGT. The CDR3 totals 15 residues. Trimming pared 2 bases from V and 0 bases from J, leaving 9 bases between. In DNA, the CDR3 is TGTGCCAGCAGTTACGGCCCCCGAAGCACAGATACGCAGTATTTT. Its protein is CASSYGPRSTDTQYF.

The CDR3 loop is CASTGLAAYNEQFF. The CDR3 nucleotides read TGTGCCAGCACCGGACTAGCGGCCTACAATGAGCAGTTCTTC. The chain joins TRBV25-1 to TRBJ2-1; 10 bases agree with TRBD2. This CDR3 contains 14 residues. The trim removed 7 bases at V and 2 bases at J, leaving 2 bases unmatched. Germline V gene data show CDR1 as MGHDK and CDR2 as SYGVNS.

Notes on this clonotype: Its ends do not fully match the called genes, so a read error is possible. The chain uses TRBV20-1 and TRBJ2-1; no reliable D call. The CDR3 runs 14 residues. CDR1 and CDR2 (germline): DFQATT, SNEGSKA (reference sequence). CDR3 sequence: CSARAVMGINGQFF. The CDR3 bases are TGCAGTGCTAGAGCTGTAATGGGGATAAATGGGCAGTTCTTC.

The V and J genes are TRBV11-2 and TRBJ2-1; 12 bases map to TRBD2. The CDR3 covers 14 residues. The V gene's germline CDR1 is SGHAT and CDR2 FQNNGV. V shed 4 bases, J shed 10 bases, and the junction held 5 bases outside the gene matches. CDR3 bases: TGTGCCAGCAGCTCAAAACTAGCGGGAGGCGAGCAGTTCTTC. This translates into CASSSKLAGGEQFF.

This clonotype was counted between two and nine times. CDR3 sequence: CASSTPRGLLETQYF. The CDR3 DNA reads as TGTGCCAGCAGTACCCCCAGGGGGCTCTTAGAGACCCAGTACTTC. The chain combines TRBV6-5 with TRBJ2-5; 8 positions agree with TRBD1. Trimming cost V 5 bases and J 4 bases; bases outside gene matches: 9. Germline values: CDR1 MNHEY, CDR2 SVGAGI. CDR3 length equals 15 residues.

This chain uses TRBV12-3 or TRBV12-4 with TRBJ2-1; D gene ambiguous. V was cut by 4 bases and J by 5 bases, with 12 bases left in between. This CDR3 is 14 amino acids long. CDR3 coding DNA: TGTGCCAGCAGTTCCAAATACTCAGACAATGAGCAGTTCTTC. Translating it yields CASSSKYSDNEQFF.

The chain links TRBV4-1 to TRBJ1-2; D is ambiguous. CDR3 size: 13 residues. Trimming removed 4 bases from V and 6 bases from J, with 12 bases in between. Looked up from germline, CDR1 is MGHRA and CDR2 is YSYEKL. CDR3 region: CASSLDGINGYTF. CDR3 bases: TGCGCCAGCAGCCTGGACGGAATTAATGGCTACACCTTC.

Written as DNA, the CDR3 is TGTGCCAGCAGCCAAGGGAACAGGGGGTATGGCTACACCTTC. Its protein is CASSQGNRGYGYTF. The rearrangement uses TRBV3-1 and TRBJ1-2; 8 nucleotides align to TRBD1. The CDR3 has 14 amino acids. Trimming removed 1 base from V and 5 bases from J; junction bases left unmatched: 3. CDR1 is LGHDT and CDR2 is YNNKEL in the germline V gene (reference sequence).

This sequence joins TRBV7-2 and TRBJ2-7; the D is unclear. Germline V gene lookup returns CDR1 SGHTA and CDR2 FQGNSA. Trimming cost V 3 bases and J 4 bases, with 7 bases left between them. CDR3 length: 12 residues. The CDR3 here is CASSFNWYEQYF. CDR3 nucleotides: TGTGCCAGCAGCTTCAATTGGTACGAGCAGTACTTC.

Regarding this clonotype: Relative to the germline gene, one junction end is altered; a read error may explain this. The rearrangement links TRBV4-1 to TRBJ2-1; TRBD2 matches 14 bases. The germline CDR1 and CDR2 sequences are MGHRA and YSYEKL. CDR3 size: 16 residues. The CDR3 DNA reads TGCGCCAGCAGCCTAACTCCGGGACTAGCGGGAGAGATCCGGTACTTC. It encodes CASSLTPGLAGEIRYF.

The chain employs TRBV7-9 and TRBJ1-6; D gene uncertain. V was cut by 3 bases and J by 7 bases, with 10 bases left in between. Germline V lookup: CDR1 SEHNR, CDR2 FQNEAQ (reference sequence). The CDR3 runs to 14 residues. This CDR3 is CASSFGFVNSPLHF. CDR3 in DNA: TGTGCCAGCAGCTTCGGTTTTGTAAATTCACCCCTCCACTTT.

This clonotype has only one observation. This sequence joins TRBV29-1 and TRBJ1-2, with D uncertain. The germline V gene encodes CDR1 SQVTM and CDR2 ANQGSEA. This CDR3 contains 17 residues. V was clipped by 3 bases and J by 0 bases, with 20 bases between them. In nucleotides, the CDR3 is TGCAGCGTTGATCGTGATTTGGTACGATCTTCTAACTATGGCTACACCTTC. As protein: CSVDRDLVRSSNYGYTF. The full variable domain, with the rest looked up from reference TRBV29-1 and TRBJ1-2, is SAVISQKPSRDICQRGTSLTIQCQVDSQVTMMFWYRQQPGQSLTLIATANQGSEATYESGFVIDKFPISRPNLTFSTLTVSNMSPEDSSIYLCSVDRDLVRSSNYGYTFGSGTRLTVV.